Given below is one T cell receptor (beta chain) in context. Profiled with immunoSEQ multiplex PCR; TCRdb holds only in-frame clones, not every one. The sample holds 100,000 or so clones, 79% seen once. This sample is part of a study of control samples from healthy donors and cancer patients. V dropped 2 bases and J dropped 4 bases, with 6 bases sitting between them. Germline V CDR1 and CDR2: MNHEY, SVGEGT. CDR3 length: 12 amino acids. The sequenced sample consisted of blood. This clonotype was obtained from a woman under 40 in good health. The J gene is TRBJ2-7, the V gene TRBV6-2 or TRBV6-3; D is unresolved. CDR3 bases: TGTGCCAGCAGTTACAGTTATTACGAGCAGTACTTC. Translating gives CASSYSYYEQYF.